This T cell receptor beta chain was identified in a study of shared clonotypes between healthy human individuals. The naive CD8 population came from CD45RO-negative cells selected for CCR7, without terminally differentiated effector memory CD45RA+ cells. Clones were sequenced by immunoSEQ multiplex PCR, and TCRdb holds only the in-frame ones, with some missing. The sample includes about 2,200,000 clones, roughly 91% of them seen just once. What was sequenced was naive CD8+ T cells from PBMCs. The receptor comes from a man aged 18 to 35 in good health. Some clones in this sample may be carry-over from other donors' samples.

The CDR3 region has the DNA TGCAGCGTTACTTCCGGGACTGCGAACACCGGGGAGCTGTTTTTT. As protein: CSVTSGTANTGELFF. The gene calls are TRBV29-1 and TRBJ2-2; D might be TRBD2 (6 bases). The CDR3 has 15 residues. V was cut by 5 bases and J by 0 bases, with 13 bases left in between. CDR1 SQVTM and CDR2 ANQGSEA come from the germline V gene.